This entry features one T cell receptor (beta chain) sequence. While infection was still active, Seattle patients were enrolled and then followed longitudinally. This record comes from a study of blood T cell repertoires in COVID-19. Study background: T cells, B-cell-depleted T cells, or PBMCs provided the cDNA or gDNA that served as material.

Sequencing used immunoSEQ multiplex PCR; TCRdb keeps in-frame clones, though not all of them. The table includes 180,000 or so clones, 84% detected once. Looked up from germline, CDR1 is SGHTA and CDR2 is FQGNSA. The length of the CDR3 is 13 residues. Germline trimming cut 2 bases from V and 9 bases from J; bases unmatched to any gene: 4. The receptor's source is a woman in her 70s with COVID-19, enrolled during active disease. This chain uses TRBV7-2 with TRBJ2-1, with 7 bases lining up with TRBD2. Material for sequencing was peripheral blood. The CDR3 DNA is TGTGCCAGCAGCTTAACCGGGAGGAGTGAGCAGTTCTTC. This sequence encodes CASSLTGRSEQFF.